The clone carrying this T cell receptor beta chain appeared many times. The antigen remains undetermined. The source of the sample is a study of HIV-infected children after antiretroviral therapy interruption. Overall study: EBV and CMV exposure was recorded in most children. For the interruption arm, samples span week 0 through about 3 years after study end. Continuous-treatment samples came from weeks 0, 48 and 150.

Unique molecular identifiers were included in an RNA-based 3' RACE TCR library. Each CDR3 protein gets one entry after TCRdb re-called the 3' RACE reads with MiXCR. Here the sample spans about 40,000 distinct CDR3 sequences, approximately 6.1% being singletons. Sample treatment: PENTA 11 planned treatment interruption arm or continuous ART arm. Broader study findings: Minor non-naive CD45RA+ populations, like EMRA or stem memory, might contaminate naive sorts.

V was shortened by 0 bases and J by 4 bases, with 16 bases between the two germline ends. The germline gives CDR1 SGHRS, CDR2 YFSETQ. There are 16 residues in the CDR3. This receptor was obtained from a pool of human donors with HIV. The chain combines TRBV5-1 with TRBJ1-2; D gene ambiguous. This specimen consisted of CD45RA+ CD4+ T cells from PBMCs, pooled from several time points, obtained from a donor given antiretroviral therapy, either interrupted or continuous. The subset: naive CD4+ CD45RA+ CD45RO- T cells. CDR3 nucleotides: TGCGCCAGCAGCTTGGACCAGTCCCATCGGGCCTATGGCTACACCTTC. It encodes CASSLDQSHRAYGYTF. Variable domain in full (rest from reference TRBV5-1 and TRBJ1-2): KAGVTQTPRYLIKTRGQQVTLSCSPISGHRSVSWYQQTPGQGLQFLFEYFSETQRNKGNFPGRFSGRQFSNSRSEMNVSTLELGDSALYLCASSLDQSHRAYGYTFGSGTRLTVV.